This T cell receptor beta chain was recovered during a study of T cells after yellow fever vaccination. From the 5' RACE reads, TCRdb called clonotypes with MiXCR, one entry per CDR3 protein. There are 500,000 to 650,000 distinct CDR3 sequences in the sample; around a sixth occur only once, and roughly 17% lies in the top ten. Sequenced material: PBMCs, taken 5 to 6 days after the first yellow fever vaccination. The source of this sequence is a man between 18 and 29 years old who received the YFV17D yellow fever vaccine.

The CDR3 DNA sequence: TGCGCCAGCGGGGATATACCTAGCACAGATACGCAGTATTTT. It codes for CASGDIPSTDTQYF. The chain is built from TRBV5-1 and TRBJ2-3; D is undetermined. Per the germline V gene, CDR1 is SGHRS and CDR2 is YFSETQ. Between the trimmed V and J ends, which lost 7 bases and 0 bases, there was a span of 12 bases. This CDR3 contains 14 residues.